The 18 T cell receptor beta chains below come from one sample, sequenced in a study of beta chain features in type 1 diabetes. Expressed TCRB transcripts were sequenced because the isolated RNA had all been reverse transcribed beforehand. Libraries were prepared by immunoSEQ multiplex PCR; TCRdb keeps only in-frame clonotypes and omits some of them. The data show about 250,000 clones, with about 14% seen just once and approximately 0.024% held by the top ten. Sequencing input: naive CD4+ T cells from blood. The receptors derive from a woman aged 40 to 55 in good health.

This clone was counted only a few times. The chain carries TRBV12-5 and TRBJ2-7; the D gene is possibly TRBD2 (7 bases). The CDR3 spans 20 residues. V was trimmed by 0 bases and J by 0 bases, leaving 24 bases between them. In germline, CDR1 is LGHNT, CDR2 FRNRAP. The CDR3 DNA sequence: TGTGCTAGTGGTTTGGTAGGGTTGGGAGGGGGGCGACGACGCTCCTACGAGCAGTACTTC. This codes for CASGLVGLGGGRRRSYEQYF.

This clone occurred a few times. The chain has TRBV19 and TRBJ2-2; tentatively, D is TRBD1 (5 bases). This CDR3 is 15 amino acids long. Trimming took 5 bases from V and 9 from J, leaving 19 bases between them. Germline V CDR1 and CDR2: LNHDA, SQIVND (reference sequence). The CDR3 DNA is TGTGCCAGTAGTTTGATAGGTGTGGGGCCGAGGGAGCTGTTTTTT. As protein: CASSLIGVGPRELFF.

V and J are TRBV7-8 and TRBJ2-7; TRBD1 matches at 10 bases. The CDR3 length is 15 residues. Germline trimming cut 0 bases from V and 11 bases from J; bases unmatched to any gene: 10. Germline V gives CDR1 SGHVS, CDR2 FQNEAQ. The CDR3 DNA follows: TGTGCCAGCAGCTTAGCAGGGACAGGGGTCGTTTCGGAGTACTTC. Its translation is CASSLAGTGVVSEYF.

This chain links TRBV6-5 with TRBJ2-5; 8 bases line up with TRBD2. The CDR3 length is 14 residues. CDR1 MNHEY and CDR2 SVGAGI come from the germline V gene. The junction had 8 bases not matched to a gene; V was cut back by 6 bases and J by 5 bases. The chain's CDR3 is CASRIRGGRETQYF. In DNA form, the CDR3 reads TGTGCCAGCAGAATACGGGGGGGCCGGGAGACCCAGTACTTC.

The rearrangement links TRBV5-1 to TRBJ2-2, with D hard to call. Trimming left V 1 base short and J 0 bases short, with 10 bases between. CDR1 and CDR2 (germline): SGHRS, YFSETQ. The CDR3 runs 16 residues. The CDR3 region is CASSLPLLANTGELFF. DNA for the CDR3: TGCGCCAGCAGCTTGCCCCTCCTCGCGAACACCGGGGAGCTGTTTTTT.

A few counts support this clone. The V call is TRBV14, the J call TRBJ2-7; TRBD2 is a possible D gene (5 bases). The CDR3 is 13 residues long. V was shortened by 5 bases and J by 5 bases, with 13 bases between the two germline ends. Germline CDR1 reads SGHDN; CDR2 reads FVKESK. This CDR3 reads CASSAPGSHEQYF. DNA for the CDR3: TGTGCCAGCAGCGCGCCGGGGAGCCACGAGCAGTACTTC.

The chain employs TRBV10-3 and TRBJ2-1; 8 bases match TRBD1. Germline V gene sequence: CDR1 ENHRY, CDR2 SYGVKD. CDR3 length: 14 residues. With V trimmed by 6 bases and J by 9 bases, 10 bases remained unmatched. This CDR3 reads CAIRENRGSGEQFF. In nucleotides, the CDR3 is TGTGCCATCAGGGAAAACAGGGGGAGTGGTGAGCAGTTCTTC.

This clone was detected a few times. For the CDR3, the DNA is TGCGCCAGCAGCCCGACTGACTCTGGAAACACCATATATTTT. This gives the protein CASSPTDSGNTIYF. The chain combines TRBV5-1 with TRBJ1-3; no firm D call. The CDR3 loop spans 14 amino acids. CDR1 and CDR2 from the germline V gene are SGHRS and YFSETQ. V lost 4 bases and J lost 0, with 8 bases in between.

Comments on this clone: Different DNA sequences within this sample yield the same CDR3. The genes are TRBV9 and TRBJ1-2, with D perhaps TRBD1 (5 bases). The CDR3 covers 13 residues. Germline CDR1 and CDR2: SGDLS and YYNGEE. Between the trimmed V and J ends, which lost 0 bases and 4 bases, there was a span of 7 bases. This chain's CDR3 is CASSVGGGYGYTF. The CDR3 DNA reads TGTGCCAGCAGCGTAGGGGGGGGCTATGGCTACACCTTC. Using reference TRBV9 and TRBJ1-2 for the parts outside the CDR3, the full variable domain is DSGVTQTPKHLITATGQRVTLRCSPRSGDLSVYWYQQSLDQGLQFLIQYYNGEERAKGNILERFSAQQFPDLHSELNLSSLELGDSALYFCASSVGGGYGYTFGSGTRLTVV.

This clone was counted between two and nine times. The genes are TRBV19 and TRBJ1-6; TRBD1 aligns across 8 bases. Per the germline V gene, CDR1 is LNHDA and CDR2 is SQIVND (reference sequence). Losses at the gene ends were 5 bases for V and 9 bases for J; bases not matched to a gene: 3. This CDR3 is 13 amino acids long. The CDR3: CASSRQGSSPLHF. For the CDR3, the DNA is TGTGCCAGTAGTCGACAGGGGAGTTCACCCCTCCACTTT.

This clone came up a few times. This sequence joins TRBV28 and TRBJ1-3; D not certain. Germline assignment: CDR1 MDHEN and CDR2 SYDVKM. The CDR3 runs 12 residues. Trimming shortened V by 6 bases and J by 8 bases, and 11 bases separated the two germline ends. The CDR3 sequence: CASSPPGYTIYF. The CDR3 DNA sequence: TGTGCCAGCAGCCCCCCCGGGTACACCATATATTTT. The variable domain in full, with the rest retrieved from reference TRBV28 and TRBJ1-3, is DVKVTQSSRYLVKRTGEKVFLECVQDMDHENMFWYRQDPGLGLRLIYFSYDVKMKEKGDIPEGYSVSREKKERFSLILESASTNQTSMYLCASSPPGYTIYFGEGSWLTVV.

V usage is TRBV9 and J usage is TRBJ2-3; D is possibly TRBD1 (5 bases). CDR1 is SGDLS and CDR2 is YYNGEE in the germline V gene. The CDR3 totals 13 residues. V was cut by 4 bases and J by 3 bases, with 9 bases left in between. The CDR3 DNA reads TGTGCCAGCAGCTCCAGACAGACAGATACGCAGTATTTT. Amino acids: CASSSRQTDTQYF.

The J gene is TRBJ2-5, the V gene TRBV27, with 15 bases identical to TRBD2. This CDR3 is built from 20 residues. Germline V CDR1 and CDR2: MNHEY, SMNVEV (reference sequence). Trimming removed 5 bases from V and 1 base from J; junction bases left unmatched: 14. This CDR3 reads CASSQIPRTSGGGPQETQYF. The CDR3 DNA sequence: TGTGCCAGCAGTCAGATCCCCCGGACTAGCGGGGGGGGGCCCCAAGAGACCCAGTACTTC.

V and J are TRBV2 and TRBJ1-1, with 7 bases lining up with TRBD1. The V gene end was trimmed by 5 bases and the J gene end by 2 bases; junction bases not matched to a gene: 5. Germline CDR1 SNHLY, CDR2 FYNNEI. This CDR3 has 14 amino acids. CDR3 residues: CASSPDRANTEAFF. The CDR3 DNA sequence: TGTGCCAGCAGTCCAGACAGGGCCAACACTGAAGCTTTCTTT.

The chain combines TRBV5-1 with TRBJ2-3; TRBD2 matches 11 bases. The CDR3 covers 16 residues. The V segment lost 4 bases and the J segment 2 bases; nucleotides outside the gene matches: 6. CDR1 is SGHRS and CDR2 is YFSETQ in the germline V gene. CDR3 region: CASSLGTSGTTDTQYF. The DNA for the CDR3 is TGCGCCAGCAGCCTTGGGACTAGCGGCACCACAGATACGCAGTATTTT.

This clone was observed a few times. The chain uses TRBV2 and TRBJ2-7, with TRBD1 matching 10 bases. V shed 6 bases, J shed 6 bases, and the junction held 11 bases outside the gene matches. The CDR3 is 15 residues long. Germline V gene lookup returns CDR1 SNHLY and CDR2 FYNNEI. Here the CDR3 DNA reads TGTGCCAGCAGGGACCCGGGACAGGGGAGACGCGAGCAGTACTTC. It is translated as CASRDPGQGRREQYF.

Only a few counts were recorded for this clone. Other DNA variants within this sample encode the same CDR3. The chain recombines TRBV9 with TRBJ1-2, with D unresolved. Germline assignment: CDR1 SGDLS and CDR2 YYNGEE. There are 13 residues in the CDR3. The V gene lost 0 bases and the J gene lost 2 bases, with 5 bases spanning the gap. The CDR3 loop reads CASSVDSNYGYTF. In DNA, the CDR3 is TGTGCCAGCAGCGTAGACAGCAACTATGGCTACACCTTC.

V usage is TRBV10-2 and J usage is TRBJ2-5, with no clear D. V was pared by 9 bases and J by 0 bases, with 5 bases between. The CDR3 runs 11 residues. The germline V gene has CDR1 WSHSY and CDR2 SAAADI. The CDR3 region is CASIYQETQYF. The CDR3 bases are TGCGCCAGTATCTACCAAGAGACCCAGTACTTC.